These 21 T cell receptor beta chains were all obtained from the same sample, sequenced in a study of shared clonotypes between healthy human individuals. Profiling relied on immunoSEQ multiplex PCR, and the TCRdb table lists in-frame clones only, not all of them. This sample has over a million clones, with approximately 98% found just once. Input material: naive CD4+ T cells sorted from blood. Sample subset: CD45RA+ positively selected. These receptors came from a man aged 30 to 45 in good health.

This clone was recorded once. The chain recombines TRBV18 with TRBJ1-3; a possible D gene is TRBD1 (6 bases). The V end lost 6 bases, the J end lost 1 base, and 13 bases lay between the germline ends. Germline V gives CDR1 KGHSH, CDR2 LQKENI. The CDR3 is 15 amino acids. The DNA for the CDR3 is TGTGCCAGCTCGCAGTACAGGGAATCTGGAAACACCATATATTTT. Its translation is CASSQYRESGNTIYF.

This rearrangement joins TRBV5-1 to TRBJ1-1; weak D call: TRBD1 (5 bases). This CDR3 is 13 amino acids long. Germline V CDR1 and CDR2: SGHRS, YFSETQ. Trimming removed 4 bases at V and 3 bases at J, with 10 bases between. The DNA for the CDR3 is TGCGCCAGCAGCAAAGACAGCCACACTGAAGCTTTCTTT. Its protein product is CASSKDSHTEAFF.

This rearrangement joins TRBV9 to TRBJ1-2; D is possibly TRBD1 (6 bases). Germline V gives CDR1 SGDLS, CDR2 YYNGEE. The CDR3 is 13 residues long. Trimming took 0 bases from V and 7 from J, leaving 10 bases between them. The CDR3 coding sequence is TGTGCCAGCAGCGTAGAGGACAGTCTTGGCTACACCTTC. It is translated as CASSVEDSLGYTF.

The chain uses TRBV28 and TRBJ1-1; TRBD1 matches at 8 bases. V shed 10 bases and J 5 bases; nucleotides not matched to a gene: 9. Germline V gives CDR1 MDHEN, CDR2 SYDVKM. The CDR3 is 13 residues long. The CDR3 loop is CATHSRGPTEAFF. In DNA, the CDR3 is TGTGCCACCCACAGCAGGGGGCCAACTGAAGCTTTCTTT.

The V and J genes are TRBV15 and TRBJ2-7; 7 nucleotides line up with TRBD2. This CDR3 comprises 14 residues. The trim removed 1 base at V and 3 bases at J, leaving 3 bases unmatched. Germline CDR1 LNHNV, CDR2 YYDKDF (reference sequence). CDR3 in amino acids: CATSRVAGLYEQYF. Here the CDR3 DNA reads TGTGCCACCAGCAGAGTAGCGGGCCTCTACGAGCAGTACTTC. The full variable domain, completed using reference TRBV15 and TRBJ2-7, is DAMVIQNPRYQVTQFGKPVTLSCSQTLNHNVMYWYQQKSSQAPKLLFHYYDKDFNNEADTPDNFQSRRPNTSFCFLDIRSPGLGDTAMYLCATSRVAGLYEQYFGPGTRLTVT.

Comment on this clone: Other DNA variants within this sample encode the same CDR3. The chain is built from TRBV7-9 and TRBJ1-4, with 7 bases matching TRBD1. J gave up 4 bases and V 3 bases, and 2 bases lay outside the gene matches. This CDR3 spans 14 amino acids. Germline CDR1 and CDR2: SEHNR and FQNEAQ (reference sequence). CDR3 sequence reads: CASSLGQSNEKLFF. DNA of the CDR3: TGTGCCAGCAGCTTGGGACAGAGTAATGAAAAACTGTTTTTT.

The V gene is TRBV6-5, the J gene TRBJ1-2; no clear D. The CDR3 has 14 amino acids. The V and J ends lost 2 bases and 4 bases respectively, with 11 bases between them. CDR1 is MNHEY and CDR2 is SVGAGI in the germline V gene. The CDR3 protein is CASSYGRSSYGYTF. The CDR3 coding sequence is TGTGCCAGCAGTTACGGGAGGTCAAGCTATGGCTACACCTTC.

This sequence joins TRBV19 and TRBJ2-7, with TRBD2 matching over 10 bases. V shed 1 base, J shed 5 bases, and the junction held 20 bases outside the gene matches. There are 20 residues in the CDR3. CDR1 is LNHDA and CDR2 is SQIVND in the germline V gene (reference sequence). The CDR3 bases are TGTGCCAGTAGTATAGGTCCTAGCGGGAGAAAAGACCCACCCGCCCACGAGCAGTACTTC. Protein product: CASSIGPSGRKDPPAHEQYF. Based on the CDR3 plus reference TRBV19 and TRBJ2-7, the full variable domain is DGGITQSPKYLFRKEGQNVTLSCEQNLNHDAMYWYRQDPGQGLRLIYYSQIVNDFQKGDIAEGYSVSREKKESFPLTVTSAQKNPTAFYLCASSIGPSGRKDPPAHEQYFGPGTRLTVT.

The chain has TRBV5-1 and TRBJ1-2; D is undetermined. The germline CDR1 and CDR2 sequences are SGHRS and YFSETQ. This CDR3 comprises 14 residues. V was pared by 0 bases and J by 4 bases, with 10 bases between. Written as DNA, the CDR3 is TGCGCCAGCAGCTTGGAGGGAAAGCCCTATGGCTACACCTTC. Amino acid sequence: CASSLEGKPYGYTF.

The chain has TRBV5-4 and TRBJ2-5, with D unresolved. Germline V gives CDR1 SGHNT, CDR2 YYREEE (reference sequence). The CDR3 contains 13 residues. The V gene lost 2 bases and the J gene lost 4 bases, with 9 bases spanning the gap. CDR3 region: CASSFRPGETQYF. CDR3 sequence (DNA): TGTGCCAGCAGCTTTCGGCCGGGAGAGACCCAGTACTTC.

V gene TRBV9 combines with J gene TRBJ2-6; TRBD1 or TRBD2 may be the D gene (5 bases each). Deletions cut 0 bases from V and 0 bases from J, with 13 bases between. Germline V CDR1 and CDR2: SGDLS, YYNGEE. CDR3 length: 18 residues. The CDR3 reads CASSVAPGPSSGANVLTF. CDR3 DNA sequence: TGTGCCAGCAGCGTAGCCCCGGGACCGAGCTCTGGGGCCAACGTCCTGACTTTC. The complete variable domain, with remaining parts taken from reference TRBV9 and TRBJ2-6, reads DSGVTQTPKHLITATGQRVTLRCSPRSGDLSVYWYQQSLDQGLQFLIQYYNGEERAKGNILERFSAQQFPDLHSELNLSSLELGDSALYFCASSVAPGPSSGANVLTFGAGSRLTVL.

This clone was seen just once. The J gene is TRBJ2-7, the V gene TRBV6-5; 9 bases are a match to TRBD2. CDR3 length: 15 residues. Germline V gives CDR1 MNHEY, CDR2 SVGAGI. After removal of 0 bases from V and 3 bases from J, the junction contained 3 bases not matched to a gene. The CDR3, as DNA: TGTGCCAGCAGTTACTCGAAGACTAGCGGCTACGAGCAGTACTTC. This sequence encodes CASSYSKTSGYEQYF.

The chain links TRBV15 to TRBJ2-5, with a tentative D call TRBD2 (6 bases). Germline V gene lookup returns CDR1 LNHNV and CDR2 YYDKDF (reference sequence). The CDR3 sequence is 14 residues long. Trimming cost V 7 bases and J 0 bases, with 12 bases left between them. The CDR3 DNA follows: TGTGCCACCATGGAGGGGAGGCACCAAGAGACCCAGTACTTC. This codes for CATMEGRHQETQYF.

V and J are TRBV28 and TRBJ2-3, with TRBD1 matching 7 bases. Germline values: CDR1 MDHEN, CDR2 SYDVKM. The ends lost 5 bases at V and 1 base at J; junction bases unmatched: 6. This CDR3 has 15 amino acids. The CDR3, as DNA: TGTGCCAGCAGTCCCGGGGACAGCCGCACAGATACGCAGTATTTT. Translated, it gives CASSPGDSRTDTQYF. The full variable domain, rest sourced from reference TRBV28 and TRBJ2-3, is DVKVTQSSRYLVKRTGEKVFLECVQDMDHENMFWYRQDPGLGLRLIYFSYDVKMKEKGDIPEGYSVSREKKERFSLILESASTNQTSMYLCASSPGDSRTDTQYFGPGTRLTVL.

V usage is TRBV12-5 and J usage is TRBJ2-1; 9 positions agree with TRBD2. Looked up from germline, CDR1 is LGHNT and CDR2 is FRNRAP. The CDR3 runs 13 residues. V lost 6 bases and J lost 7; bases outside the gene matches: 4. CDR3 residues: CASGRGRANEQFF. CDR3 nucleotides: TGTGCTAGTGGCCGCGGGAGGGCTAATGAGCAGTTCTTC.

J is TRBJ2-2 and V is TRBV14; D uncertain. The CDR3 length is 13 residues. Germline CDR1 reads SGHDN; CDR2 reads FVKESK. V was pared by 1 base and J by 5 bases, with 5 bases between. CDR3: CASSQVMTGELFF. The CDR3 DNA sequence: TGTGCCAGCAGCCAAGTTATGACCGGGGAGCTGTTTTTT.

This clone was found once. The V and J genes are TRBV6-5 and TRBJ2-1; 7 nucleotides match TRBD1. The CDR3 is made up of 14 amino acids. Germline V gene data show CDR1 as MNHEY and CDR2 as SVGAGI. Trimming cost V 6 bases and J 6 bases; bases outside gene matches: 8. CDR3 nucleotide sequence: TGTGCCAGCAGATCTGAACAGGGGTCCAATGAGCAGTTCTTC. Its protein product is CASRSEQGSNEQFF.

This chain connects TRBV27 to TRBJ2-3, with D tentatively TRBD2 (6 bases). Between the trimmed V and J ends, which lost 4 bases and 1 base, there was a span of 15 bases. Germline V CDR1 and CDR2: MNHEY, SMNVEV (reference sequence). This CDR3 contains 16 residues. In DNA, the CDR3 is TGTGCCAGCAGTTCCATACTAGGAGGGCGCACAGATACGCAGTATTTT. Protein product: CASSSILGGRTDTQYF.

The chain has TRBV15 and TRBJ2-5; D gene ambiguous. Trimming pared 1 base from V and 3 bases from J, leaving 6 bases between. Germline lookup yields CDR1 LNHNV and CDR2 YYDKDF (reference sequence). This CDR3 has 13 amino acids. CDR3 protein: CATSRAGEETQYF. Written as DNA, the CDR3 is TGTGCCACCAGCAGAGCTGGGGAAGAGACCCAGTACTTC. Variable domain in full (rest from reference TRBV15 and TRBJ2-5): DAMVIQNPRYQVTQFGKPVTLSCSQTLNHNVMYWYQQKSSQAPKLLFHYYDKDFNNEADTPDNFQSRRPNTSFCFLDIRSPGLGDTAMYLCATSRAGEETQYFGPGTRLLVL.

The chain is built from TRBV6-5 and TRBJ1-2; D gene unclear. The germline V gene encodes CDR1 MNHEY and CDR2 SVGAGI. This CDR3 is built from 11 residues. Trimming left V 8 bases short and J 8 bases short, with 12 bases between. CDR3 bases: TGTGCCAGCGGACGGGTGGCGGGCTACACCTTC. It is translated as CASGRVAGYTF.

The rearrangement joins TRBV19 to TRBJ1-2; weak D call: TRBD1 (5 bases). CDR3 length: 14 residues. CDR1 is LNHDA and CDR2 is SQIVND in the germline V gene (reference sequence). The ends were cut back, 6 bases at V and 1 base at J, with 12 bases in the middle. CDR3 residues: CASRMSGGNYGYTF. The CDR3 nucleotides read TGTGCCAGTAGGATGAGCGGGGGTAACTATGGCTACACCTTC.